These 22 T cell receptor beta chains came from one sample sequenced in a study of T cells in women clearing cervical HPV infection. TCRdb's copy holds only in-frame clones and misses some; the assay was immunoSEQ multiplex PCR. The sample holds approximately 17,000 clones. The source material was blood buffy coat. These receptors came from a woman between 18 and 70 years old with a cervical HPV16 infection that either progressed to CIN3+ or cleared (not recorded which).

As concerns this clone: The sequence runs out 3 residues before the end of the CDR3; the remainder is reconstructed from the germline J gene. The gene calls are TRBV20-1 and TRBJ2-3, with a possible D match to TRBD1 (6 bases). The CDR3 has 16 amino acids. V lost 6 bases to trimming and J lost 0 bases, with 19 bases between them. CDR1 DFQATT and CDR2 SNEGSKA come from the germline V gene (reference sequence). The sequenced CDR3 bases are TGCAGTGCCCATGACAGGACTGCCTCTAGCACAGATACG. It encodes CSAHDRTASSTDT. The full CDR3 protein reads CSAHDRTASSTDTQYF.

Note on this clone: Read coverage stops 3 residues before the CDR3 terminus; the germline J gene supplies the remainder. This chain joins TRBV19 and TRBJ2-7; 8 bases fit TRBD1. Germline trimming cut 5 bases from V and 4 bases from J; bases unmatched to any gene: 7. The CDR3 covers 14 residues. CDR1 is LNHDA, CDR2 SQIVND, per germline (reference sequence). CDR3 region: CASSEARGQYEQYF. CDR3 DNA (partial): TGTGCCAGTAGTGAGGCCAGGGGGCAATACGAG.

As for this clone: The read ends 3 residues before the CDR3 terminus; that terminus is restored from the germline J gene. This chain joins TRBV4-1 and TRBJ1-5; 7 nucleotides match TRBD1. With 0 bases clipped from V and 7 bases from J, the junction kept 6 bases outside the gene matches. Germline V gene data show CDR1 as MGHRA and CDR2 as YSYEKL. The CDR3 consists of 15 residues. CDR3 loop: CASSQDDRVRQPQHF. The covered CDR3 bases are TGCGCCAGCAGCCAAGACGACAGGGTGCGGCAGCCC.

Concerning this clone: The CDR3 goes on 3 residues after the read ends, and that part is filled in from the germline J gene. This rearrangement joins TRBV19 to TRBJ2-5; 7 bases align to TRBD1. The V gene's germline CDR1 is LNHDA and CDR2 SQIVND (reference sequence). The CDR3 loop spans 15 amino acids. After removal of 3 bases from V and 4 bases from J, the junction contained 8 bases not matched to a gene. The covered CDR3 bases are TGTGCCAGTAGTATCTGGTACAGGGGTCGAGAGACC. Translation: CASSIWYRGRET. The whole CDR3 reads CASSIWYRGRETQYF.

Regarding this clone: The read is 3 residues too short to cover the CDR3 end, so that end is filled in from the germline J gene. The chain employs TRBV4-1 and TRBJ1-4; TRBD1 matches at 8 bases. With V trimmed by 1 base and J by 6 bases, 4 bases remained unmatched. This CDR3 has 15 amino acids. The germline CDR1 and CDR2 sequences are MGHRA and YSYEKL. The CDR3 sequence: CASSQVGTGHEKLFF. The covered CDR3 bases are TGCGCCAGCAGCCAAGTTGGGACAGGCCATGAAAAA.

Of note for this clone: The read ends 3 residues shy of where the CDR3 ends; the end is completed using the germline J gene. The gene calls are TRBV20-1 and TRBJ2-5; D not certain. Germline V gene data show CDR1 as DFQATT and CDR2 as SNEGSKA (reference sequence). The CDR3 spans 13 residues. V was pared by 3 bases and J by 4 bases, with 12 bases between. This CDR3 is CSARPGVAETQYF. The sequenced CDR3 bases are TGCAGTGCTAGGCCCGGAGTAGCAGAGACC.

On this clone: The read terminates 3 residues ahead of where the CDR3 ends, so the germline J gene completes it. The chain is built from TRBV20-1 and TRBJ1-3; the match to TRBD1 covers 7 bases. CDR1 and CDR2 from the germline V gene are DFQATT and SNEGSKA (reference sequence). V gave up 3 bases and J gave up 4 bases; unmatched junction bases: 9. The CDR3 has 15 residues. The CDR3: CSASNTGVRGNTIYF. The CDR3 bases that were read are TGCAGTGCTAGCAATACAGGGGTTAGAGGAAACACC.

As to this clone: Read sequence stops 3 residues before the CDR3 end, and the germline J gene provides the missing end. The V and J genes are TRBV6-4 and TRBJ1-1; 7 nucleotides agree with TRBD1. The CDR3 is 15 residues long. The V gene's germline CDR1 is MRHNA and CDR2 SNTAGT. The trim removed 6 bases at V and 1 base at J, leaving 8 bases unmatched. This CDR3 is CASSPRQGGNTEAFF. The sequenced part of the CDR3 DNA is TGTGCCAGCAGCCCGAGACAGGGCGGGAACACTGAA.

Comment on this clone: The read stops 3 residues short of the end of the CDR3; the missing end is completed from the germline J gene. The chain carries TRBV5-1 and TRBJ2-1; TRBD2 matches at 11 bases. Germline loops: CDR1 SGHRS, CDR2 YFSETQ. J gave up 4 bases and V 5 bases, and 5 bases lay outside the gene matches. The CDR3 has 15 amino acids. CDR3 bases read: TGCGCCAGCAGACCAACTAGCGGGGGATACAATGAG. Its protein is CASRPTSGGYNE. The whole CDR3 sequence reads CASRPTSGGYNEQFF.

With regard to this clone: Read coverage stops 3 residues before the CDR3 terminus; the germline J gene supplies the remainder. V and J are TRBV25-1 and TRBJ1-5; D is uncertain. The length of the CDR3 is 14 residues. Trimming removed 2 bases at V and 5 bases at J, with 10 bases between. Germline CDR1 MGHDK, CDR2 SYGVNS. Partial CDR3 DNA: TGTGCCAGCAGTGAACCCTTCAGCGATCAGCCC. Encoded protein: CASSEPFSDQP. The complete CDR3 sequence is CASSEPFSDQPQHF.

Remarks on this clone: From the germline J gene comes the end of the CDR3, since the read stops 3 residues before it. J is TRBJ1-1 and V is TRBV7-8; possibly TRBD1 for D (6 bases). The CDR3 consists of 17 residues. Trimming cost V 1 base and J 4 bases, with 19 bases left between them. CDR1 and CDR2 (germline): SGHVS, FQNEAQ. CDR3 DNA, as far as it was read: TGTGCCAGCAGCTTAGATGGGGCAGGGGTATATGGCACTGAA. This translates into CASSLDGAGVYGTE. The CDR3 as a whole reads CASSLDGAGVYGTEAFF.

As for this clone: The DNA ends 3 residues before the CDR3 does, and the rest of the CDR3 is filled in from the germline J gene. V gene TRBV19 combines with J gene TRBJ2-3, with 14 bases that match TRBD2. CDR1 is LNHDA, CDR2 SQIVND, per germline (reference sequence). J was trimmed by 6 bases and V by 7 bases; bases with no gene match: 9. CDR3 size: 16 residues. The CDR3 DNA, read in part, is TGTGCCAGTACCCCGACTAGCGGGGGGGCAGGGGATACG. Its protein product is CASTPTSGGAGDT. The complete CDR3 protein is CASTPTSGGAGDTQYF.

A note on this clone: The read stops 3 residues short of the end of the CDR3; the missing end is completed from the germline J gene. The V call is TRBV2, the J call TRBJ2-7; possibly TRBD1 for D (6 bases). V dropped 0 bases and J dropped 3 bases, with 12 bases sitting between them. Germline V gene sequence: CDR1 SNHLY, CDR2 FYNNEI. This CDR3 has 15 residues. Partial CDR3 DNA: TGTGCCAGCAGTGAAGCCTTGGACAGAAGCTACGAG. Translating gives CASSEALDRSYE. The full-length CDR3 reads as CASSEALDRSYEQYF.

The covered CDR3 bases are TGTGCCAGCAGCCCACACAACAGGGGGCGAAACTATGGC. Its translation: CASSPHNRGRNYG. The CDR3 reads in full as CASSPHNRGRNYGYTF. V usage is TRBV7-8 and J usage is TRBJ1-2, with 9 bases fitting TRBD1. The sequenced fragment ends 3 residues before the CDR3 boundary, so the rest is inferred from the germline J gene. The CDR3 consists of 16 residues. The trim removed 5 bases at V and 2 bases at J, leaving 9 bases unmatched. CDR1 and CDR2 from the germline V gene are SGHVS and FQNEAQ.

About this clone itself: The sequenced fragment ends 3 residues before the CDR3 boundary, so the rest is inferred from the germline J gene. V usage is TRBV18 and J usage is TRBJ2-7, with D possibly being TRBD1 (5 bases). Germline CDR1 and CDR2: KGHSH and LQKENI. Trimming removed 5 bases from V and 5 bases from J, with 13 bases in between. CDR3 size: 13 residues. Partial CDR3 DNA: TGTGCCAGCTCAGGGTCAGGGTTCGACGAG. Protein: CASSGSGFDE. The entire CDR3 is CASSGSGFDEQYF.

On this clone: Read sequence stops 3 residues before the CDR3 end, and the germline J gene provides the missing end. The J gene is TRBJ1-1, the V gene TRBV30, with a weak D call TRBD1 (5 bases). This CDR3 has 15 amino acids. CDR1 and CDR2 from the germline V gene are GTSNPN and SVGIG (reference sequence). The ends were cut back, 4 bases at V and 2 bases at J, with 17 bases in the middle. Incomplete CDR3 DNA: TGTGCCTGGACCCATGGGACCGGGGGTAACACTGAA. Translating it yields CAWTHGTGGNTE. Given in full, the CDR3 is CAWTHGTGGNTEAFF.

In terms of frequency, this clone is medium-sized (0.01 to 0.1%). The missing CDR3 end, 3 residues past where the read stops, is filled in from the germline J gene. V gene TRBV2 combines with J gene TRBJ2-1; 9 bases fit TRBD2. The V gene's germline CDR1 is SNHLY and CDR2 FYNNEI. The CDR3 has 16 amino acids. The J segment lost 3 bases and the V segment lost 3 bases, leaving 6 bases of the junction unmatched. The CDR3 bases that were read are TGTGCCAGCAGTGATGGAGCGGGAGGATTCTACAATGAG. This encodes CASSDGAGGFYNE. The whole CDR3 protein reads CASSDGAGGFYNEQFF.

As for this clone: The read comes to an end 3 residues before the CDR3 does, leaving the germline J gene to fill in the end. The chain has TRBV4-1 and TRBJ1-2, with 7 bases that match TRBD1. From germline, CDR1 is MGHRA and CDR2 YSYEKL. The CDR3 is made up of 16 amino acids. V was pared by 0 bases and J by 1 base, with 5 bases of the junction left unmatched. CDR3: CASSQEKGALNYGYTF. The covered CDR3 bases are TGCGCCAGCAGCCAAGAGAAGGGGGCTCTTAACTATGGC.

Comment on this clone: The read finishes 3 residues shy of the CDR3 end, and the germline J gene is used to complete it. The chain recombines TRBV5-4 with TRBJ2-2, with TRBD1 matching 8 bases. V gave up 2 bases and J gave up 4 bases; unmatched junction bases: 4. CDR3 length equals 15 residues. Per germline, CDR1 SGHNT and CDR2 YYREEE (reference sequence). CDR3 DNA (partial): TGTGCCAGCAGCTTTCAGGGGGCTGGCACCGGGGAG. This encodes CASSFQGAGTGE. The whole CDR3 protein reads CASSFQGAGTGELFF.

CDR3 loop: CASSYDRADEKLFF. The covered CDR3 bases are TGTGCCAGCAGCTATGACAGGGCGGATGAAAAA. V gene TRBV2 combines with J gene TRBJ1-4; 7 bases match TRBD1. The observed sequence ends 3 residues before the CDR3 terminus, with the missing tail filled in from the germline J gene. The CDR3 covers 14 residues. The germline V gene has CDR1 SNHLY and CDR2 FYNNEI. The V gene end was trimmed by 6 bases and the J gene end by 6 bases; junction bases not matched to a gene: 7. The full variable domain, rest sourced from reference TRBV2 and TRBJ1-4, is EPEVTQTPSHQVTQMGQEVILRCVPISNHLYFYWYRQILGQKVEFLVSFYNNEISEKSEIFDDQFSVERPDGSNFTLKIRSTKLEDSAMYFCASSYDRADEKLFFGSGTQLSVL.

Notes on this clone: The read is 3 residues too short to cover the CDR3 end, so that end is filled in from the germline J gene. This rearrangement joins TRBV30 to TRBJ2-5, with TRBD2 identical over 10 bases. J gave up 2 bases and V 5 bases, and 11 bases lay outside the gene matches. CDR1 GTSNPN and CDR2 SVGIG come from the germline V gene (reference sequence). CDR3 size: 16 residues. The CDR3 sequence: CAWQPGLALPQETQYF. The covered CDR3 bases are TGTGCCTGGCAACCGGGACTAGCGCTCCCTCAAGAGACC.

About this clone itself: The read gets to within 3 residues of the CDR3 end, and the germline J gene fills in the rest. The chain couples TRBV5-1 to TRBJ2-7; 8 bases match TRBD2. J gave up 2 bases and V 5 bases, and 6 bases lay outside the gene matches. The germline V gene encodes CDR1 SGHRS and CDR2 YFSETQ. This CDR3 contains 14 residues. CDR3 DNA, as far as it was read: TGCGCCAGCAGTCAGCGGGAGATGCCCTACGAG. It encodes CASSQREMPYE. The complete CDR3 sequence is CASSQREMPYEQYF. The full variable domain, completed using reference TRBV5-1 and TRBJ2-7, is KAGVTQTPRYLIKTRGQQVTLSCSPISGHRSVSWYQQTPGQGLQFLFEYFSETQRNKGNFPGRFSGRQFSNSRSEMNVSTLELGDSALYLCASSQREMPYEQYFGPGTRLTVT.